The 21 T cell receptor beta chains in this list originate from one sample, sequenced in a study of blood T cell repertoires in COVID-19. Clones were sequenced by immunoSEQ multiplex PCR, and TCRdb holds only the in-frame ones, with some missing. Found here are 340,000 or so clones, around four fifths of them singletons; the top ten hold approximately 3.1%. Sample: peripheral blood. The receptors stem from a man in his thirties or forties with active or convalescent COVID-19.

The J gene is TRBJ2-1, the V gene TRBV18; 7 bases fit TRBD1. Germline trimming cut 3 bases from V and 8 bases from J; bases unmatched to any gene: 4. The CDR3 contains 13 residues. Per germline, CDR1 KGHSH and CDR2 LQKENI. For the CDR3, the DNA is TGTGCCAGCTCACCTTCCCAGGGGGATGAGCAGTTCTTC. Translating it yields CASSPSQGDEQFF.

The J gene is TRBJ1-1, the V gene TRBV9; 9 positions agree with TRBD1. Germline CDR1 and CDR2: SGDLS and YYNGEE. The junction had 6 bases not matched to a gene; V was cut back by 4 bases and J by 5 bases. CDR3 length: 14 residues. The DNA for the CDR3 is TGTGCCAGCAGCCTCGGGACAGGGTGGACTGAAGCTTTCTTT. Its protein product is CASSLGTGWTEAFF.

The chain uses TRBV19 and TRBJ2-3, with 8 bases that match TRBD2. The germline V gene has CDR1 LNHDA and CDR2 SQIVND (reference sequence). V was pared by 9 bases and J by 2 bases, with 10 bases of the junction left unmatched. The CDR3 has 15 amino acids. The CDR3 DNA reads TGTGCCAGCCAACCTCGGGAGGGCCTCACAGATACGCAGTATTTT. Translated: CASQPREGLTDTQYF. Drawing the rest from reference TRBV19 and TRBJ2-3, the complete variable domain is DGGITQSPKYLFRKEGQNVTLSCEQNLNHDAMYWYRQDPGQGLRLIYYSQIVNDFQKGDIAEGYSVSREKKESFPLTVTSAQKNPTAFYLCASQPREGLTDTQYFGPGTRLTVL.

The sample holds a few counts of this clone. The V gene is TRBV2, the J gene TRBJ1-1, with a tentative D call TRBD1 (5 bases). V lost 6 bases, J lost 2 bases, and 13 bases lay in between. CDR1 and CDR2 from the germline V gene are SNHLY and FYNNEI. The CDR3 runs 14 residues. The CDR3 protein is CASRTRDFNTEAFF. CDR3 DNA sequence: TGTGCCAGCAGGACCCGGGACTTCAACACTGAAGCTTTCTTT.

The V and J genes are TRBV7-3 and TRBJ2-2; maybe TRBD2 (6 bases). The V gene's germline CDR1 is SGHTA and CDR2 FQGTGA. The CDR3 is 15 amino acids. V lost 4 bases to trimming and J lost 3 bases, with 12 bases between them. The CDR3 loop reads CASSYAGTDTGELFF. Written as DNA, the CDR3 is TGTGCCAGCAGCTATGCCGGGACTGACACCGGGGAGCTGTTTTTT.

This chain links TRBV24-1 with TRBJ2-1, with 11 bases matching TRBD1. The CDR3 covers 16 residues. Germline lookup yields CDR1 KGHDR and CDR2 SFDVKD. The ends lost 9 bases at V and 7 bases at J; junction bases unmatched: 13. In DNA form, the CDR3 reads TGTGCCACCGGGGACATCGGACAGGGGGCTAGAAATGAGCAGTTCTTC. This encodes CATGDIGQGARNEQFF.

In DNA, the CDR3 is TGCAGCGTTGGGAGGGGCGGTTCAACTAATGAAAAACTGTTTTTT. Translated, it gives CSVGRGGSTNEKLFF. The gene calls are TRBV29-1 and TRBJ1-4; possibly TRBD1 for D (5 bases). This CDR3 is built from 15 residues. From germline, CDR1 is SQVTM and CDR2 ANQGSEA. The V and J ends lost 4 bases and 0 bases respectively, with 12 bases between them.

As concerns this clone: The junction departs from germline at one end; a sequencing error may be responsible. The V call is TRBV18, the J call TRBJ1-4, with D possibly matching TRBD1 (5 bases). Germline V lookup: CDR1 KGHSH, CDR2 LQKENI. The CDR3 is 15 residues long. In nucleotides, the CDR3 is TGTGCCAGCTCATCACCGACAGCAACTAATGAAAAACTGTTTTTT. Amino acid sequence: CASSSPTATNEKLFF.

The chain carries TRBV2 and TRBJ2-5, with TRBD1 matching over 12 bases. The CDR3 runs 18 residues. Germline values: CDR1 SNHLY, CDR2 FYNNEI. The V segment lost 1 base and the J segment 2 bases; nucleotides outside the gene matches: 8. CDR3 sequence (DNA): TGTGCCAGCAGTGAAGATGTGGGGACAGGGGGCAGACAAGAGACCCAGTACTTC. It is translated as CASSEDVGTGGRQETQYF.

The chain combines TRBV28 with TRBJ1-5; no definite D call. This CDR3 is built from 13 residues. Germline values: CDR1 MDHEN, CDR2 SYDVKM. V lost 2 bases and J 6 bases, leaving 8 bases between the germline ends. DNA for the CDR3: TGTGCCAGCAGTTTACGATCAGGTCAGCCCCAGCATTTT. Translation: CASSLRSGQPQHF.

This chain's CDR3 is CASSQDRGSHGYTF. For the CDR3, the DNA is TGTGCCAGCAGCCAAGATCGGGGGAGCCATGGCTACACCTTC. The chain uses TRBV3-1 (or the pseudogene TRBV3-2) and TRBJ1-2; TRBD1 is a possible D gene (5 bases). This CDR3 is 14 amino acids long. V was trimmed by 0 bases and J by 6 bases, leaving 11 bases between them. The germline V gene has CDR1 LGHDT and CDR2 YNNKEL (reference sequence).

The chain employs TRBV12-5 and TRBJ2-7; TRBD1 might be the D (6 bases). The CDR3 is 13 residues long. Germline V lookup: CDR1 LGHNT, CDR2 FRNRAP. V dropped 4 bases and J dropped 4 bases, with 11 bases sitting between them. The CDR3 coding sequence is TGTGCTAGTGGTTGGGGACACGGTTACGAGCAGTACTTC. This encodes CASGWGHGYEQYF.

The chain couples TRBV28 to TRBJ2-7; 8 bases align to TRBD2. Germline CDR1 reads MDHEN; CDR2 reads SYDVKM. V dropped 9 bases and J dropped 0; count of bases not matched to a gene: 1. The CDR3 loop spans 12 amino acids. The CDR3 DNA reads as TGTGCCAGTACTAGCGGCTCCTACGAGCAGTACTTC. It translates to CASTSGSYEQYF. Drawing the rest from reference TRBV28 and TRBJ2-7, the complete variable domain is DVKVTQSSRYLVKRTGEKVFLECVQDMDHENMFWYRQDPGLGLRLIYFSYDVKMKEKGDIPEGYSVSREKKERFSLILESASTNQTSMYLCASTSGSYEQYFGPGTRLTVT.

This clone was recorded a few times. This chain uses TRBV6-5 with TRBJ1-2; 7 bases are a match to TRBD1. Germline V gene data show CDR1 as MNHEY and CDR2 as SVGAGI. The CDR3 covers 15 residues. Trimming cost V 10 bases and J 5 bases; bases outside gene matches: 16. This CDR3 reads CAITSAEGAGYGYTF. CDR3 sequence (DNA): TGTGCCATCACTTCGGCGGAGGGGGCGGGGTATGGCTACACCTTC.

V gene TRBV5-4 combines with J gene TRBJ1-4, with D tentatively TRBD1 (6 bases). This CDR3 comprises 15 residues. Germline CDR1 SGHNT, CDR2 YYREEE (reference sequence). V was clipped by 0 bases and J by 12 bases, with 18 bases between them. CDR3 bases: TGTGCCAGCAGCTTGGGTTCAGGGGCGATAGATGAACTGTTTTTT. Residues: CASSLGSGAIDELFF.

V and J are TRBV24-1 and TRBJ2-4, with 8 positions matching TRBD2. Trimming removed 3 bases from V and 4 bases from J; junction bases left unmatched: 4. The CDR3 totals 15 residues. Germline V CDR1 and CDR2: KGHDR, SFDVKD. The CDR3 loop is CATSDGGGPKNIQYF. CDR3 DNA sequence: TGTGCCACCAGTGATGGCGGGGGGCCTAAAAACATTCAGTACTTC.

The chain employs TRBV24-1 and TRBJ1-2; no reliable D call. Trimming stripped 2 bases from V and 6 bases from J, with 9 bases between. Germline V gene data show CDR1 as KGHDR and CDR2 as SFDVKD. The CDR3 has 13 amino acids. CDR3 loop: CATSDSGLDGYTF. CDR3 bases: TGTGCCACCAGTGATTCGGGGTTGGATGGCTACACCTTC.

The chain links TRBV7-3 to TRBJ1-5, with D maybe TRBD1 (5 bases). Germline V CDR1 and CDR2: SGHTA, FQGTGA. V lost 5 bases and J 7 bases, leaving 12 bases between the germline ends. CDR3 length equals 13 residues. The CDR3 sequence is CASSEAGGQPQHF. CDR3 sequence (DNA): TGTGCCAGCAGCGAAGCGGGGGGGCAGCCCCAGCATTTT.

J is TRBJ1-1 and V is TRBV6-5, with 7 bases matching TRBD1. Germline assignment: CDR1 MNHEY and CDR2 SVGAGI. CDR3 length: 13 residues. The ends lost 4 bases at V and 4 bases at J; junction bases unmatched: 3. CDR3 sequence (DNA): TGTGCCAGCAGTTCGACAGGGACCACTGAAGCTTTCTTT. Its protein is CASSSTGTTEAFF.

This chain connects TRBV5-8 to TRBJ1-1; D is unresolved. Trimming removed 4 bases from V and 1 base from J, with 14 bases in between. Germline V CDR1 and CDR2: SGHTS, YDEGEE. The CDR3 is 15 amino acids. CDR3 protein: CASSKNSHANTEAFF. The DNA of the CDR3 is TGTGCCAGCAGCAAAAACAGCCATGCGAACACTGAAGCTTTCTTT.

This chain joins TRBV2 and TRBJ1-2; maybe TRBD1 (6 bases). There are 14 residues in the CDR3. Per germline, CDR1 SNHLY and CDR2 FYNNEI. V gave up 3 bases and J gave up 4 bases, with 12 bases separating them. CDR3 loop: CASSDEGVSYGYTF. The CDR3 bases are TGTGCCAGCAGTGACGAGGGGGTGAGCTATGGCTACACCTTC.